A selection of T cell receptor beta chains follows, all from one sample in a study of blood T cell repertoires in COVID-19. This table comes from immunoSEQ multiplex PCR, and its TCRdb copy is limited to in-frame clones, with some not included. The sample lists some 350,000 clones, roughly 87% seen once, with 2.5% to 3% in the top ten. Material for sequencing was PBMCs or T cells enriched from blood (not recorded which). These receptors all come from a woman aged 25 to 39 who had recovered from COVID-19. Both conserved end residues are part of each CDR3. D genes are given only for firm matches. The size field is filled for only some rows; it gives once, few, many or a size class.

CDR3 length: 15
V gene: TRBV28
J gene: TRBJ2-5
clone size: .
D gene: TRBD2
CDR3 DNA: TGTGCCAGCAGTCTTAGCGGGAGAGGACAAGAGACCCAGTACTTC
CDR3 protein: CASSLSGRGQETQYF

CDR3 length: 15
V gene: TRBV21-1
J gene: TRBJ2-1
clone size: .
D gene: .
CDR3 DNA: TGTGCCAGCAGCAAAGGGACTGGGCTATACAATGAGCAGTTCTTC
CDR3 protein: CASSKGTGLYNEQFF

CDR3 length: 16
V gene: TRBV2
J gene: TRBJ2-1
clone size: .
D gene: TRBD1
CDR3 DNA: TGTGCCAGCAGTCCCGACAGGGACCGAACCTACAATGAGCAGTTCTTC
CDR3 protein: CASSPDRDRTYNEQFF

CDR3 length: 14
V gene: TRBV2
J gene: TRBJ1-2
clone size: .
D gene: .
CDR3 DNA: TGTGCCAGCAGGAGGGTTGACAAGGACTATGGCTACACCTTC
CDR3 protein: CASRRVDKDYGYTF

CDR3 length: 14
V gene: TRBV6-6
J gene: TRBJ1-3
clone size: .
D gene: TRBD1
CDR3 DNA: TGTGCCAGCAGTCAGACAGGGTGGGGAAACACCATATATTTT
CDR3 protein: CASSQTGWGNTIYF

CDR3 length: 13
V gene: TRBV2
J gene: TRBJ1-1
clone size: .
D gene: .
CDR3 DNA: TGTGCCAGCAAGCCCACCTCCTCCACTGAAGCTTTCTTT
CDR3 protein: CASKPTSSTEAFF

CDR3 length: 13
V gene: TRBV2
J gene: TRBJ1-2
clone size: .
D gene: TRBD1
CDR3 DNA: TGTGCCAGCAGTCCCGGGACAGGCTATGGCTACACCTTC
CDR3 protein: CASSPGTGYGYTF

CDR3 length: 13
V gene: TRBV30
J gene: TRBJ2-1
clone size: .
D gene: TRBD2
CDR3 DNA: TGTGCCTGCGCTAGCGGCTCCTACAATGAGCAGTTCTTC
CDR3 protein: CACASGSYNEQFF

CDR3 length: 13
V gene: TRBV5-6
J gene: TRBJ2-3
clone size: once
D gene: .
CDR3 DNA: TGTGCCAGCAGCTTGGCCTTCACAGATACGCAGTATTTT
CDR3 protein: CASSLAFTDTQYF

CDR3 length: 15
V gene: TRBV5-1
J gene: TRBJ2-7
clone size: .
D gene: TRBD2
CDR3 DNA: TGCGCCAGCAGCTTGGGGGGGACTAGCCTAAACGAGCAGTACTTC
CDR3 protein: CASSLGGTSLNEQYF

CDR3 length: 14
V gene: TRBV7-8
J gene: TRBJ2-3
clone size: .
D gene: .
CDR3 DNA: TGTGCCAGCAGCTTAGCGGGCGGCACAGATACGCAGTATTTT
CDR3 protein: CASSLAGGTDTQYF

CDR3 length: 15
V gene: TRBV5-4
J gene: TRBJ1-2
clone size: .
D gene: TRBD1
CDR3 DNA: TGTGCCAGCAGCCTAGACCGGGACAGCTTCTATGGCTACACCTTC
CDR3 protein: CASSLDRDSFYGYTF

CDR3 length: 13
V gene: TRBV19
J gene: TRBJ2-5
clone size: once
D gene: .
CDR3 DNA: TGTGCCAGTAGTATAGGACAGCAAGAGACCCAGTACTTC
CDR3 protein: CASSIGQQETQYF

CDR3 length: 15
V gene: TRBV5-4
J gene: TRBJ2-2
clone size: few
D gene: TRBD1
CDR3 DNA: TGTGCCAGCAGCTTGGAAGGGGGCAGAACCGGGGAGCTGTTTTTT
CDR3 protein: CASSLEGGRTGELFF

CDR3 length: 16
V gene: TRBV6-4
J gene: TRBJ2-3
clone size: .
D gene: TRBD2
CDR3 DNA: TGTGCCAGCAGTGACTCAATAGCGGGAGTCTCAGATACGCAGTATTTT
CDR3 protein: CASSDSIAGVSDTQYF

CDR3 length: 15
V gene: TRBV3-1/TRBV3-2
J gene: TRBJ2-3
clone size: .
D gene: TRBD2
CDR3 DNA: TGTGCCAGCAGCCGTAGCGGGGCTAGCACAGATACGCAGTATTTT
CDR3 protein: CASSRSGASTDTQYF

CDR3 length: 14
V gene: TRBV10-1
J gene: TRBJ1-5
clone size: .
D gene: TRBD1
CDR3 DNA: TGCGCCAGCAGTACACAGGGGTCGGATCAGCCCCAGCATTTT
CDR3 protein: CASSTQGSDQPQHF